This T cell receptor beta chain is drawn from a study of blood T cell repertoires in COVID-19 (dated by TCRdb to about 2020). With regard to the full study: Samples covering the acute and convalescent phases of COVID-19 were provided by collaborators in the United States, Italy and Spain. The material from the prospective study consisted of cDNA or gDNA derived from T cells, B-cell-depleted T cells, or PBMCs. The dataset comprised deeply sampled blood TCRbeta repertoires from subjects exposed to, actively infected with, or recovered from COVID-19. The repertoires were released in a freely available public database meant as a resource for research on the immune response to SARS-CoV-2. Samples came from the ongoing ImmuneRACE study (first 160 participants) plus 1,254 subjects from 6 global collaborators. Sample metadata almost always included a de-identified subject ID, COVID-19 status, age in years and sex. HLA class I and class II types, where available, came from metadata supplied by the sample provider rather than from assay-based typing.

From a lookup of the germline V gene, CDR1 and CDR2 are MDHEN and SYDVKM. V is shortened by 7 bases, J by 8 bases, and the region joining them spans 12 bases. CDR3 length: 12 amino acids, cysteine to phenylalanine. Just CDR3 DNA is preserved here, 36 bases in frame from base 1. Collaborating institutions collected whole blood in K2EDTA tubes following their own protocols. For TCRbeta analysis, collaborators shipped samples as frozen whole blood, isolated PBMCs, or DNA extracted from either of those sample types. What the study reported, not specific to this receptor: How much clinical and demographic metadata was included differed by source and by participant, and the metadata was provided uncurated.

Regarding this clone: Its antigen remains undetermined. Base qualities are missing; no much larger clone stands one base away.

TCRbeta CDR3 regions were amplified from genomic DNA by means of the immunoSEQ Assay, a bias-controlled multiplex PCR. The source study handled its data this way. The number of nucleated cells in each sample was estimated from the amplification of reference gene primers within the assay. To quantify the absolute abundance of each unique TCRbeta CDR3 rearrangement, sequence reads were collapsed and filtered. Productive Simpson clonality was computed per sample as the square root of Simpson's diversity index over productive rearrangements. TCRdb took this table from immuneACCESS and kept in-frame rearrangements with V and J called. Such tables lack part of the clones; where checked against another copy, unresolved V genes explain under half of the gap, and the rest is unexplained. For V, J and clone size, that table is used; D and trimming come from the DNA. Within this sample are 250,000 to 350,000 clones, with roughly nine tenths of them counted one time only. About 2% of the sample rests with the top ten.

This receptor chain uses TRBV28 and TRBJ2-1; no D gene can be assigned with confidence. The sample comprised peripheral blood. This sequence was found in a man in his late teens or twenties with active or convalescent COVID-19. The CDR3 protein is CASTAVADEQFF. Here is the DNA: TGTGCCAGCACCGCGGTGGCAGATGAGCAGTTCTTC.